This T cell receptor beta chain was identified in a study of blood T cell repertoires in COVID-19. Study-level background: Samples taken during acute and convalescent COVID-19 were collected in the United States, Italy and Spain. T cells, B-cell-depleted T cells, or PBMCs supplied cDNA or gDNA.

The junction had 7 bases not matched to a gene; V was cut back by 5 bases and J by 9 bases. Per the germline V gene, CDR1 is SGHKS and CDR2 is YYEKEE (reference sequence). The CDR3 is 13 residues long. Some clones are missing from TCRdb's copy, which holds only in-frame ones; the method was immunoSEQ multiplex PCR. The sample has 150,000 or so clones, about 73% seen once. The sequence derives from a man older than 75 with acute or convalescent COVID-19. The rearrangement uses TRBV5-5 and TRBJ2-1, with 8 bases that match TRBD2. Sequenced: peripheral blood. The CDR3 DNA reads TGTGCCAGCAGTCTTCTAGCGGGCGGTGAGCAGTTCTTC. Translating gives CASSLLAGGEQFF.